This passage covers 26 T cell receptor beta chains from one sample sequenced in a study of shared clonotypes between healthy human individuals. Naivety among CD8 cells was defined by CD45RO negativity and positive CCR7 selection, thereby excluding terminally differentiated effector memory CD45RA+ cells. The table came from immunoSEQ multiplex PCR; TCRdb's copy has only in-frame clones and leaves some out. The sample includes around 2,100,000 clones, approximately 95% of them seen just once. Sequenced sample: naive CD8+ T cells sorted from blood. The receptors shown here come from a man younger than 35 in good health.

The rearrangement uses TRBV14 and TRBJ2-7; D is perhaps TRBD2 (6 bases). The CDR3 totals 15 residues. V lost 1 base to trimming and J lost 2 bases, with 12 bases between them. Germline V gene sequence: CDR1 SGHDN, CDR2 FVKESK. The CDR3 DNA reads TGTGCCAGCAGCCAAGCGGAGGGAATCACCTACGAGCAGTACTTC. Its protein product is CASSQAEGITYEQYF.

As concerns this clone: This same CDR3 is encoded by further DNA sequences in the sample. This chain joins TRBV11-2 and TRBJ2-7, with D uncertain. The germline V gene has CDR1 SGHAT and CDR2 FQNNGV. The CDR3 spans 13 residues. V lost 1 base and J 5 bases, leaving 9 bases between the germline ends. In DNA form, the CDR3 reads TGTGCCAGCAGCTTAGGGGGTGTTAACGAGCAGTACTTC. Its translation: CASSLGGVNEQYF.

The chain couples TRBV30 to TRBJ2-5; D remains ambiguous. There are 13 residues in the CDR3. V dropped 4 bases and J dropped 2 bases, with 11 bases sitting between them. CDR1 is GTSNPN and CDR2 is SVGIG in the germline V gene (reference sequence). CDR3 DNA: TGTGCCTGGACCCCGCCAGAGCAAGAGACCCAGTACTTC. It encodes CAWTPPEQETQYF.

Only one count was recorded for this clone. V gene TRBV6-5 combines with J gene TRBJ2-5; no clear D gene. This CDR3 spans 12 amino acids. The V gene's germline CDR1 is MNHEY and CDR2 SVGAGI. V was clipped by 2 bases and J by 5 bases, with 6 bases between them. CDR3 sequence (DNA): TGTGCCAGCAGTTACGACGAGGAGACCCAGTACTTC. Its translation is CASSYDEETQYF.

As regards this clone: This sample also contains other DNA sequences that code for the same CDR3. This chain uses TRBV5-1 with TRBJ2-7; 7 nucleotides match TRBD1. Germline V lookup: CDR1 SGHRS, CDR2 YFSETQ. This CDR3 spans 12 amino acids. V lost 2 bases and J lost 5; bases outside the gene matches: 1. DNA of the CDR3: TGCGCCAGCAGCTTCACAGGGGACGAGCAGTACTTC. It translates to CASSFTGDEQYF.

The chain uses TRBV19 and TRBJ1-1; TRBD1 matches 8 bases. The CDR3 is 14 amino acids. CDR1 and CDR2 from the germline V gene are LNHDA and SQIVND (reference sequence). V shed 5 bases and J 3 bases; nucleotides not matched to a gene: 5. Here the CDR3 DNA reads TGTGCCAGTAGTTCAACAGGGGGGGACACTGAAGCTTTCTTT. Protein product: CASSSTGGDTEAFF.

CDR3 nucleotides: TGTGCCAGCAGTTTGATAGCGACATGGGAGCTGTTTTTT. Protein sequence: CASSLIATWELFF. This chain joins TRBV27 and TRBJ2-2, with TRBD2 as a possible D gene (5 bases). The CDR3 length is 13 residues. The germline CDR1 and CDR2 sequences are MNHEY and SMNVEV (reference sequence). Trimming took 3 bases from V and 9 from J, leaving 11 bases between them.

CDR3 region: CASSYSVSPLHF. The CDR3 nucleotides read TGTGCCAGCAGCTATTCGGTCTCACCCCTCCACTTT. The genes are TRBV5-6 and TRBJ1-6, with D uncertain. V shed 3 bases and J shed 10 bases, with 8 bases lying between them. CDR1 is SGHDT and CDR2 is YYEEEE in the germline V gene. CDR3 length: 12 residues.

The CDR3 DNA follows: TGTGCCAGTAGTTGGGGGATTCAAGGCTACACCTTC. As protein: CASSWGIQGYTF. V gene TRBV19 combines with J gene TRBJ1-2, with D perhaps TRBD1 (5 bases). Germline lookup yields CDR1 LNHDA and CDR2 SQIVND (reference sequence). Trimming removed 5 bases from V and 8 bases from J, with 12 bases in between. The CDR3 has 12 amino acids.

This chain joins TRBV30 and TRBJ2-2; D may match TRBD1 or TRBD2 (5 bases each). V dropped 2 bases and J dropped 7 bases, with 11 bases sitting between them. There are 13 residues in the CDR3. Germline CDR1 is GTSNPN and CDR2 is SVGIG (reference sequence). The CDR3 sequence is CAWSTGGLGELFF. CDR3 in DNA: TGTGCCTGGAGTACTGGGGGTCTCGGGGAGCTGTTTTTT. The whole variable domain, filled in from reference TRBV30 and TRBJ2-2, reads SQTIHQWPATLVQPVGSPLSLECTVEGTSNPNLYWYRQAAGRGLQLLFYSVGIGQISSEVPQNLSASRPQDRQFILSSKKLLLSDSGFYLCAWSTGGLGELFFGEGSRLTVL.

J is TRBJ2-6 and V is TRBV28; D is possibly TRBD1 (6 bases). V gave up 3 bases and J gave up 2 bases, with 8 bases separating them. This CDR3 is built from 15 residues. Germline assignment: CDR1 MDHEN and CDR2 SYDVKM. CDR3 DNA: TGTGCCAGCAGTTTCAGGGGTGCTGGGGCCAACGTCCTGACTTTC. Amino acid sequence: CASSFRGAGANVLTF.

CDR3 sequence: CASSIVRNTEAFF. CDR3 sequence (DNA): TGTGCCAGTAGTATAGTCCGGAACACTGAAGCTTTCTTT. This chain connects TRBV19 to TRBJ1-1; D call uncertain. V shed 1 base and J shed 1 base, with 4 bases lying between them. Germline V lookup: CDR1 LNHDA, CDR2 SQIVND (reference sequence). CDR3 length: 13 residues.

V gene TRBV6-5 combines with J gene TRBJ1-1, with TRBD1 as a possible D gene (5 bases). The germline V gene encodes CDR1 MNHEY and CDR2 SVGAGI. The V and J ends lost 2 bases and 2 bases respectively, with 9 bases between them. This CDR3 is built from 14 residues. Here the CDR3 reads CASSYPGPNTEAFF. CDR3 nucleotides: TGTGCCAGCAGTTACCCGGGACCCAACACTGAAGCTTTCTTT.

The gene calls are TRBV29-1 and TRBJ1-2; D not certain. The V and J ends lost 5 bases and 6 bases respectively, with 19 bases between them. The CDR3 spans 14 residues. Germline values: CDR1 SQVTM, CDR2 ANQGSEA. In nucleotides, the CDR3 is TGCAGCGTTTTGGGAGAGGACCCCTTTAATGGCTACACCTTC. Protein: CSVLGEDPFNGYTF.

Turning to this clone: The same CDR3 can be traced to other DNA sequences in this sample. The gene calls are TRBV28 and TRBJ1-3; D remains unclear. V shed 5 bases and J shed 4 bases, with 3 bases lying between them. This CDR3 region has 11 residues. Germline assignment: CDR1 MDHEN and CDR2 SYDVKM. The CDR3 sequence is CASSRGNTIYF. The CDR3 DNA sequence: TGTGCCAGCAGTCGAGGAAACACCATATATTTT.

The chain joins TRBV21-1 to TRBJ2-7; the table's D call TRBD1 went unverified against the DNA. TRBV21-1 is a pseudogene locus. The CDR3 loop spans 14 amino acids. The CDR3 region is CASSKTGESYEQYF. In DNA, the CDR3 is TGTGCCAGCAGCAAGACAGGGGAATCCTACGAGCAGTACTTC.

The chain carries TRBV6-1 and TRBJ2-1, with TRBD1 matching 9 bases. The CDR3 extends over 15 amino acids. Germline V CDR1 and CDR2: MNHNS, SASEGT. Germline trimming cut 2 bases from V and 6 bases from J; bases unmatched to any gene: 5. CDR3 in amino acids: CASSEPGQGSNEQFF. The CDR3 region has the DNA TGTGCCAGCAGTGAACCGGGACAGGGATCCAATGAGCAGTTCTTC.

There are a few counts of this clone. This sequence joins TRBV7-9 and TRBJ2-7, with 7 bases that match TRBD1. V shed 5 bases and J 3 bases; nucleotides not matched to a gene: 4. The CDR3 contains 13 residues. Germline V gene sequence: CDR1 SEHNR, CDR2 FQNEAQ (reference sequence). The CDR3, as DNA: TGTGCCAGCAGCCCGGGACAGAACTACGAGCAGTACTTC. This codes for CASSPGQNYEQYF.

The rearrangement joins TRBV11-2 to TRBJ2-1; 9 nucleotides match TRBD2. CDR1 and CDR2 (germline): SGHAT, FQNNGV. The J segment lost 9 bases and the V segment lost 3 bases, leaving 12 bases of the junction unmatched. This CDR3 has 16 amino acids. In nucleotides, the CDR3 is TGTGCCAGCAGCTTGCTAGCGGGGATAAAAGCGGGTGAGCAGTTCTTC. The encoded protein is CASSLLAGIKAGEQFF.

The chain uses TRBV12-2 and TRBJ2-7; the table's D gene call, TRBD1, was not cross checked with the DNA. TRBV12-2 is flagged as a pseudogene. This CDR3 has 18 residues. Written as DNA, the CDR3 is TGTGCAAGTCGCTTAGCGCCAGAAACCAGGGGCGAAACCTACGAGCAGTACTTC. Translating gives CASRLAPETRGETYEQYF.

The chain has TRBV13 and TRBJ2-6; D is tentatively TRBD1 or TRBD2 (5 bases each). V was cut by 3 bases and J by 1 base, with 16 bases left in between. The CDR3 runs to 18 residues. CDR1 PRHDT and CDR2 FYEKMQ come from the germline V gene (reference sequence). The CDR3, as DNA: TGTGCCAGCAGCTTCCGGGACGGGGAGAGGTCTGGGGCCAACGTCCTGACTTTC. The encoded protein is CASSFRDGERSGANVLTF.

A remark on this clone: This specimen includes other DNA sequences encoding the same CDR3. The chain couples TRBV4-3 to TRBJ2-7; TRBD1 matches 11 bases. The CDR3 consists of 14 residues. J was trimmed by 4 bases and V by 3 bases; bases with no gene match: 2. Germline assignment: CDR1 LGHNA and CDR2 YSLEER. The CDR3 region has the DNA TGCGCCAGCAGCCACGGACAGGGGGCTTACGAGCAGTACTTC. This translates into CASSHGQGAYEQYF.

CDR3 in amino acids: CSVGDGGYEQYF. The CDR3 DNA reads TGCAGCGTAGGGGACGGGGGCTACGAGCAGTACTTC. The gene calls are TRBV29-1 and TRBJ2-7, with D maybe TRBD2 (6 bases). V shed 6 bases and J shed 3 bases, with 12 bases lying between them. Germline-derived CDR1 and CDR2 are SQVTM and ANQGSEA. CDR3 length: 12 amino acids.

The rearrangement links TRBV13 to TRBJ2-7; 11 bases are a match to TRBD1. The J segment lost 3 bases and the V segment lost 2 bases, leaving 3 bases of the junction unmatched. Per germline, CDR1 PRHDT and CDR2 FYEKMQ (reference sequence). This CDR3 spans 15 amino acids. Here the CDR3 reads CASSLWGQGGYEQYF. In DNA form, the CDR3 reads TGTGCCAGCAGCTTATGGGGACAGGGGGGCTACGAGCAGTACTTC.

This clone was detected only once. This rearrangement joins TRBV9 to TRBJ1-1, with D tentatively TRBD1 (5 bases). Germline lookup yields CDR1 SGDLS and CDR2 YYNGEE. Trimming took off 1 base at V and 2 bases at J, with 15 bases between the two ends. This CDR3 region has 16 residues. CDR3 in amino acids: CASSVNPGLLNTEAFF. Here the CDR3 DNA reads TGTGCCAGCAGCGTAAACCCGGGACTCCTAAACACTGAAGCTTTCTTT.

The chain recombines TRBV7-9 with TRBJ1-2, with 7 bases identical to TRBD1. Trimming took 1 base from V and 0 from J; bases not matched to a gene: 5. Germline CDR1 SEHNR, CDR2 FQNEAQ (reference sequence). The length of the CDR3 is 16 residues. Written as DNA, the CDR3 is TGTGCCAGCAGCTTAGTAGGGGGCGATTCTAACTATGGCTACACCTTC. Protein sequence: CASSLVGGDSNYGYTF.